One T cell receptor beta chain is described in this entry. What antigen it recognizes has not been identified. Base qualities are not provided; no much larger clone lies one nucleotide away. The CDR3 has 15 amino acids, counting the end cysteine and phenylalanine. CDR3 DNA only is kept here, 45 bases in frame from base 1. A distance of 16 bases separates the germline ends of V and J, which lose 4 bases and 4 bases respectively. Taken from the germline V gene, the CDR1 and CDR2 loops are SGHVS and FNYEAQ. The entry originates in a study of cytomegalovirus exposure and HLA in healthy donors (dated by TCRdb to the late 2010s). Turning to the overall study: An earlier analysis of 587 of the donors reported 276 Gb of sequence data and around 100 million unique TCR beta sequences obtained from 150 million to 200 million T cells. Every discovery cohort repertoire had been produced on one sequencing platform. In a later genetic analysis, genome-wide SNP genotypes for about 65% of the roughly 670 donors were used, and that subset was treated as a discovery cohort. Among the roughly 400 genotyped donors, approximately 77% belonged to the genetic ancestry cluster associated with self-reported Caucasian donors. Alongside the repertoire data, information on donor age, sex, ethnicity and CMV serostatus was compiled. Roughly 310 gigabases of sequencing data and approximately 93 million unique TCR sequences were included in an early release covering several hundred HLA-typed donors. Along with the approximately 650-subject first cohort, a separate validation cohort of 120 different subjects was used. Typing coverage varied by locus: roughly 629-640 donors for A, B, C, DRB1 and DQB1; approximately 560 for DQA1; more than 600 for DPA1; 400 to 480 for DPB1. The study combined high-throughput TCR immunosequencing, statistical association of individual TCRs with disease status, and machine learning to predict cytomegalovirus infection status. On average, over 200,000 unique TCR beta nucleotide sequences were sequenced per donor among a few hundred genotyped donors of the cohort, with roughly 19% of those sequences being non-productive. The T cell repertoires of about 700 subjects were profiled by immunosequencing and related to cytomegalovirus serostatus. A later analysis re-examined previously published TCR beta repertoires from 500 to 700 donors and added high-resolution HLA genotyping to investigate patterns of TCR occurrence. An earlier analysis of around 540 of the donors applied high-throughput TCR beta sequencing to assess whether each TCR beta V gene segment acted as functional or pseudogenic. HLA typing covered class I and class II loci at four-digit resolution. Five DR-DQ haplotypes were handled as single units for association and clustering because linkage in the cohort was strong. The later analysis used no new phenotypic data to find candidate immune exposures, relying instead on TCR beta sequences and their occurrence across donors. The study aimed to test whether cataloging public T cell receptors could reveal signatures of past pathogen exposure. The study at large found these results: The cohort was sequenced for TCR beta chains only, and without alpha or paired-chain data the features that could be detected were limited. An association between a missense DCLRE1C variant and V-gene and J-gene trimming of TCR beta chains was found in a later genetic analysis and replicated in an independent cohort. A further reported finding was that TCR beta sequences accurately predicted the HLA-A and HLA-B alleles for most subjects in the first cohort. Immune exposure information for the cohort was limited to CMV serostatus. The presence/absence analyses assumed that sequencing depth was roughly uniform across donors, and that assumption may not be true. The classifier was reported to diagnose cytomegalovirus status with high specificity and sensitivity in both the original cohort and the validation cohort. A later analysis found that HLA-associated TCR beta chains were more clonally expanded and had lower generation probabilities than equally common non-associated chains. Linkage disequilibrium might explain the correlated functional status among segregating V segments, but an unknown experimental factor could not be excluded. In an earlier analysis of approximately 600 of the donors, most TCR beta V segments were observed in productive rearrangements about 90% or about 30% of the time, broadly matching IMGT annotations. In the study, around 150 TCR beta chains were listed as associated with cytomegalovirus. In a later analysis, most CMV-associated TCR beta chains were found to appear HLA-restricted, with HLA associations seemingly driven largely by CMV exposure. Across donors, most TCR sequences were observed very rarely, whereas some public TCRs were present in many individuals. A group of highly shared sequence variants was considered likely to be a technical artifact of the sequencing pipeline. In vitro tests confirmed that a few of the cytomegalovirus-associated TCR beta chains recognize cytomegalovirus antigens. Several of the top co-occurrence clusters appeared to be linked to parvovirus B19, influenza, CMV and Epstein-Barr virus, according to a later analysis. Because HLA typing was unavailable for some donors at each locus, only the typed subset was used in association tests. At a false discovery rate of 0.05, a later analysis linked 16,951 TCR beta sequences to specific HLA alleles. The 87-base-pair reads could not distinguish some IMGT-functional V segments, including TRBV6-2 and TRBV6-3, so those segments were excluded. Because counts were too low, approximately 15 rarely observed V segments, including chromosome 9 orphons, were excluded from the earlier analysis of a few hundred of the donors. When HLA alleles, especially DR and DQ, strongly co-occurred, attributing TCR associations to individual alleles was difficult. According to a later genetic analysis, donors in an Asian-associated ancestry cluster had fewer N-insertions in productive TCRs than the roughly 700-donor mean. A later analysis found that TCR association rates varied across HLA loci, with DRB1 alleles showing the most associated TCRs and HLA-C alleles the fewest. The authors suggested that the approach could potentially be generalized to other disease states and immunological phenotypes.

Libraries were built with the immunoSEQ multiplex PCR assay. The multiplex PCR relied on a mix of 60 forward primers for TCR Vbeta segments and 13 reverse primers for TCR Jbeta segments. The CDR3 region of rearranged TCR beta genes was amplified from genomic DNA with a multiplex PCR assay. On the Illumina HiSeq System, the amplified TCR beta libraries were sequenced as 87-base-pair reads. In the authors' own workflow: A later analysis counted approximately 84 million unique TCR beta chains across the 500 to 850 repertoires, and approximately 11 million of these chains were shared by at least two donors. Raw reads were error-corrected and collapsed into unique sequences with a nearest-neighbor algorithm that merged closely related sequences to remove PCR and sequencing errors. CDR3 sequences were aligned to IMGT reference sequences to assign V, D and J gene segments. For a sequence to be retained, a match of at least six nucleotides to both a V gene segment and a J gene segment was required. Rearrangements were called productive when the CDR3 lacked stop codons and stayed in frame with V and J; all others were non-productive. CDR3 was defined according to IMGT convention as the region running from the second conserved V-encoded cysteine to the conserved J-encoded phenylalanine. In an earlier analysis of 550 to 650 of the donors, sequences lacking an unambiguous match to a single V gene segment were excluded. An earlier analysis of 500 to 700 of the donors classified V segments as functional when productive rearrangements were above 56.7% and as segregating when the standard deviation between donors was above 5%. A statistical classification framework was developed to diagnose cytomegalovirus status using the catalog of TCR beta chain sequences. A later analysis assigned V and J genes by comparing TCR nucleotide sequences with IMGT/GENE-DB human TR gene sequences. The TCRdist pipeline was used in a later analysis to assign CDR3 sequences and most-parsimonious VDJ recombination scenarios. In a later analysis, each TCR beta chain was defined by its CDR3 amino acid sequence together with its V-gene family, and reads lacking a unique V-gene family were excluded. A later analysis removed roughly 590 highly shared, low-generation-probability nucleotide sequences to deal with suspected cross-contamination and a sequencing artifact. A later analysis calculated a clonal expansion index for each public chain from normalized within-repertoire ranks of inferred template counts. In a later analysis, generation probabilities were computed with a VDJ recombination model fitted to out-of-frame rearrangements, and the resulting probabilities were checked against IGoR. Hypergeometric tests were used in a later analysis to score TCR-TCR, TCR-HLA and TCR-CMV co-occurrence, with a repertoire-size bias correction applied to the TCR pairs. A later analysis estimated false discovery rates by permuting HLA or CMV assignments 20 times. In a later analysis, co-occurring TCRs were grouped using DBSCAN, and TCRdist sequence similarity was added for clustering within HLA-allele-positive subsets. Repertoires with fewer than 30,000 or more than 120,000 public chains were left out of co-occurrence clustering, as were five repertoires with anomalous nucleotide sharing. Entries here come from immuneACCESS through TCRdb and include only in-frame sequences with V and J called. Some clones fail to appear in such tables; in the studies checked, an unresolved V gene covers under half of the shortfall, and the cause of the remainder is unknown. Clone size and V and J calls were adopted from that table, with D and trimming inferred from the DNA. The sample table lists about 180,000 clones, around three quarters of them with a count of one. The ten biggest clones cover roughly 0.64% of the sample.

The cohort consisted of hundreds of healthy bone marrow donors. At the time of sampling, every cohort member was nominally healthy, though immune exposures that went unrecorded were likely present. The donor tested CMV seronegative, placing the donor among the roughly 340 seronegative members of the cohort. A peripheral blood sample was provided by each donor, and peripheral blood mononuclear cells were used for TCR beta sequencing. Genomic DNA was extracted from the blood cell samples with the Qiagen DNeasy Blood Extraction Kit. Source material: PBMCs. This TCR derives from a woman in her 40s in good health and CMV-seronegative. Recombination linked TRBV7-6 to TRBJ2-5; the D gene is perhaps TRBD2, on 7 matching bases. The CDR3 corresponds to CASSYEAGAGETQYF. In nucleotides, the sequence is TGTGCCAGCAGCTACGAGGCGGGGGCAGGAGAGACCCAGTACTTC. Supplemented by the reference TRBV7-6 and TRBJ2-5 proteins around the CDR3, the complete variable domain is GAGVSQSPRYKVTKRGQDVALRCDPISGHVSLYWYRQALGQGPEFLTYFNYEAQQDKSGLPNDRFSAERPEGSISTLTIQRTEQRDSAMYRCASSYEAGAGETQYFGPGTRLLVL.